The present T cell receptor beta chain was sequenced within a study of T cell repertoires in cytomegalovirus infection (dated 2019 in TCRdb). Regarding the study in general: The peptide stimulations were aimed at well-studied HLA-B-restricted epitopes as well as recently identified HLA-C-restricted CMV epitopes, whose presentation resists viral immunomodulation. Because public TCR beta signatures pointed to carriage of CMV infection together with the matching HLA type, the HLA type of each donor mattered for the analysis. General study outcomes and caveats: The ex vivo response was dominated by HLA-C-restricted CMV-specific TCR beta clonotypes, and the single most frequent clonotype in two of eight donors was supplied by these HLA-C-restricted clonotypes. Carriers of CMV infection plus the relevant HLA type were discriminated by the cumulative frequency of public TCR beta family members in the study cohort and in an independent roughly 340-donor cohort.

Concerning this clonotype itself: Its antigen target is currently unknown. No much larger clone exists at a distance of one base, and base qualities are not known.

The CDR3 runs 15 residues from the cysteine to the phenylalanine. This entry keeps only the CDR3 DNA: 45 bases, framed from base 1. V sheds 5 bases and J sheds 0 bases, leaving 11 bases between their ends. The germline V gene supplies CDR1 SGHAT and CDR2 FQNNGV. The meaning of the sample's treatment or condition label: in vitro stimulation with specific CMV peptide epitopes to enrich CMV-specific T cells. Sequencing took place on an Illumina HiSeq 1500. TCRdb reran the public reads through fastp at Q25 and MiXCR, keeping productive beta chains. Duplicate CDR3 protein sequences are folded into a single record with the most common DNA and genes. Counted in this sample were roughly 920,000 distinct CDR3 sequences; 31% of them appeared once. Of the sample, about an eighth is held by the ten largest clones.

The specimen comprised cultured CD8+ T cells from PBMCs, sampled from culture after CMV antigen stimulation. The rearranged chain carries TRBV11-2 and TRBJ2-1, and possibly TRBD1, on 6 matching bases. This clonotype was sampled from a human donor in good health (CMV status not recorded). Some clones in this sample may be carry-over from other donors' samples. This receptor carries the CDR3 CASSRQVSSYNEQFF. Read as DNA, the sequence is TGTGCCAGCAGCCGACAGGTGAGCTCCTACAATGAGCAGTTCTTC.